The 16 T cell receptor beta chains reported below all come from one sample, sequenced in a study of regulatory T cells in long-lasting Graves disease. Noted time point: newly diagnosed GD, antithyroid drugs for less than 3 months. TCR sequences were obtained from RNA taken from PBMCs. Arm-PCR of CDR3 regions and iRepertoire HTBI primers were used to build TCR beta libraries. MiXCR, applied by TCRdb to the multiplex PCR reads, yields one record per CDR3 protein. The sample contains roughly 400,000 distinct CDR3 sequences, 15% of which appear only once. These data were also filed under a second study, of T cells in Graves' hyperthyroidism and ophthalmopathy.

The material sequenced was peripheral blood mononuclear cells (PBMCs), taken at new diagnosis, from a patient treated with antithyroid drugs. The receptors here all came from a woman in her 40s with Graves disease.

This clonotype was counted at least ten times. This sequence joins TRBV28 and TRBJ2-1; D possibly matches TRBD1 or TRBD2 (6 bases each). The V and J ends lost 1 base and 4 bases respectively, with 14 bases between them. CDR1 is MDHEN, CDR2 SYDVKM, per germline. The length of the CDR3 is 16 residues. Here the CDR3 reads CASSLSGAWDYNEQFF. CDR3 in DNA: TGTGCCAGCAGTTTATCGGGGGCTTGGGATTACAATGAGCAGTTCTTC.

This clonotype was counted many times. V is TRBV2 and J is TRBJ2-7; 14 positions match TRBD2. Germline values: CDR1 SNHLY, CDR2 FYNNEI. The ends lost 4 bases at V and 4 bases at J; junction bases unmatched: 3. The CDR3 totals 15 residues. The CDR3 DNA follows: TGTGCCAGCAGTGTGGGACTAGCGGGAGAATACGAGCAGTACTTC. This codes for CASSVGLAGEYEQYF.

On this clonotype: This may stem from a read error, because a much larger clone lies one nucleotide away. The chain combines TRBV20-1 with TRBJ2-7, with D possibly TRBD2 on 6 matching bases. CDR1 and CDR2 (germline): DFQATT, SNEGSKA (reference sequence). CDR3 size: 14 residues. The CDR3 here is CSARVGTYTYELYF. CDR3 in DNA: TGCAGTGCTAGAGTTGGGACTTACACCTACGAGCTGTACTTC.

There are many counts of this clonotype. CDR3 in amino acids: CASSEAPGLAGGHNNEQFF. CDR3 DNA: TGTGCCAGCAGTGAAGCCCCAGGACTAGCGGGAGGCCACAACAATGAGCAGTTCTTC. This chain links TRBV2 with TRBJ2-1; 14 bases align to TRBD2. With V trimmed by 0 bases and J by 5 bases, 9 bases remained unmatched. Germline V CDR1 and CDR2: SNHLY, FYNNEI. CDR3 length: 19 amino acids.

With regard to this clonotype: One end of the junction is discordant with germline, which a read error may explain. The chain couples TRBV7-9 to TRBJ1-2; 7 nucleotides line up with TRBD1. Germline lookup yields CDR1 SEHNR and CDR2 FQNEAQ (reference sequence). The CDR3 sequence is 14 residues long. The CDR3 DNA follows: TGTGCCAGCAGCTTAAACAGGGGTCCGCGGGGCTACATCTTC. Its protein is CASSLNRGPRGYIF.

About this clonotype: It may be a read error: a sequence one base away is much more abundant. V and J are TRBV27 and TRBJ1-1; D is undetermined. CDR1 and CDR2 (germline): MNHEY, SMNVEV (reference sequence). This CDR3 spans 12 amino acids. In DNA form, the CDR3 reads TGTGCCAGCAGTTGGGTGAACACTGAAGCTTCCTTT. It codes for CASSWVNTEASF.

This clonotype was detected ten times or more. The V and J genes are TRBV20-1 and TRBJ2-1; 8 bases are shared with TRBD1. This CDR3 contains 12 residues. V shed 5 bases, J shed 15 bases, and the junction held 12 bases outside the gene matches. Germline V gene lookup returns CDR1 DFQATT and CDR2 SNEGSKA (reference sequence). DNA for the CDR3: TGCAGTGCTCACACCGGGACAGGAATCGGGTTCTTC. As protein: CSAHTGTGIGFF.

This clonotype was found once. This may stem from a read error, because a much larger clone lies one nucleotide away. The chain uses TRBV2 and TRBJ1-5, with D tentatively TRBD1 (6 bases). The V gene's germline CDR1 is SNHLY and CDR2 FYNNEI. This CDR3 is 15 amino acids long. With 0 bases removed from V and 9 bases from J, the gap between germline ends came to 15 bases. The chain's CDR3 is CASSEAGHGYRPQHF. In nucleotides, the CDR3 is TGTGCCAGCAGTGAAGCGGGACACGGTTATCGGCCCCAGCATTTT. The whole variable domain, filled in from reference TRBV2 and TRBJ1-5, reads EPEVTQTPSHQVTQMGQEVILRCVPISNHLYFYWYRQILGQKVEFLVSFYNNEISEKSEIFDDQFSVERPDGSNFTLKIRSTKLEDSAMYFCASSEAGHGYRPQHFGDGTRLSIL.

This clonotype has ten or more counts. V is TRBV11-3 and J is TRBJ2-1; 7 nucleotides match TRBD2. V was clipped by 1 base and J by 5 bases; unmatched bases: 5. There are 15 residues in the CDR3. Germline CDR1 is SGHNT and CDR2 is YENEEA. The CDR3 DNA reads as TGTGCCAGCAGCTTAGTCGCGGGAGCCCACAATGAGCAGTTCTTC. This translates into CASSLVAGAHNEQFF.

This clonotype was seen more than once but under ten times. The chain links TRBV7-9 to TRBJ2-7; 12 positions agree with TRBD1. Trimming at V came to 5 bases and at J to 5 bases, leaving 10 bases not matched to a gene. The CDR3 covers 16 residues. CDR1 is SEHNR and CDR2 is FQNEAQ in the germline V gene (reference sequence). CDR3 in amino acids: CASSPGTGGASDEQYF. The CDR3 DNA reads TGTGCCAGCAGCCCAGGGACAGGGGGCGCTTCAGACGAGCAGTACTTC.

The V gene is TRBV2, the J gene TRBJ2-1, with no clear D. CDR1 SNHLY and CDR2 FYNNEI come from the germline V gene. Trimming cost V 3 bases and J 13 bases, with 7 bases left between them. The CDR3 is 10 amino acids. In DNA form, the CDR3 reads TGTGCCAGCAGTGAGGCAGGTCAGTTCTTC. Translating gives CASSEAGQFF.

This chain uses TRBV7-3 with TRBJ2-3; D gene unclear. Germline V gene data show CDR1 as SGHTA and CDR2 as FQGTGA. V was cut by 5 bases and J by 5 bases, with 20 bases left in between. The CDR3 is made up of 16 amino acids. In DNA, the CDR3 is TGTGCCAGCAGCCAGAGAGGTCGGGCCGAACTAGATACGCAGTATTTT. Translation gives CASSQRGRAELDTQYF. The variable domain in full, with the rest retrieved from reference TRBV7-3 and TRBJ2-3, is GAGVSQTPSNKVTEKGKYVELRCDPISGHTALYWYRQSLGQGPEFLIYFQGTGAADDSGLPNDRFFAVRPEGSVSTLKIQRTERGDSAVYLCASSQRGRAELDTQYFGPGTRLTVL.

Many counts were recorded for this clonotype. CDR3 region: CASSLMGRGYEQYF. CDR3 DNA: TGTGCCAGCAGCTTAATGGGCAGGGGCTACGAGCAGTACTTC. This chain joins TRBV7-3 and TRBJ2-7; D is possibly TRBD1 (6 bases). The CDR3 loop spans 14 amino acids. V was cut by 1 base and J by 3 bases, with 10 bases left in between. Germline V lookup: CDR1 SGHTA, CDR2 FQGTGA. Filled out from reference TRBV7-3 and TRBJ2-7, the complete variable domain reads GAGVSQTPSNKVTEKGKYVELRCDPISGHTALYWYRQSLGQGPEFLIYFQGTGAADDSGLPNDRFFAVRPEGSVSTLKIQRTERGDSAVYLCASSLMGRGYEQYFGPGTRLTVT.

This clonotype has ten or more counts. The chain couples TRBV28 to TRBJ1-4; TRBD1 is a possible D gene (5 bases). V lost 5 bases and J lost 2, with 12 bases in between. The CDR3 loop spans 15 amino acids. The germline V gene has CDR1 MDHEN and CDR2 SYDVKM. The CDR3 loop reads CASSQYWGTNEKLFF. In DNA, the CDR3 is TGTGCCAGCAGTCAGTATTGGGGGACTAATGAAAAACTGTTTTTT.

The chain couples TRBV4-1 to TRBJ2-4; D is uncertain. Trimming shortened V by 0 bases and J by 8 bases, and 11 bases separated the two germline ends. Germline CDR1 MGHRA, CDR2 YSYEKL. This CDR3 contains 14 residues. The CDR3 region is CASSQETDIDIQYF. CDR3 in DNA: TGCGCCAGCAGCCAAGAAACAGATATTGACATTCAGTACTTC.

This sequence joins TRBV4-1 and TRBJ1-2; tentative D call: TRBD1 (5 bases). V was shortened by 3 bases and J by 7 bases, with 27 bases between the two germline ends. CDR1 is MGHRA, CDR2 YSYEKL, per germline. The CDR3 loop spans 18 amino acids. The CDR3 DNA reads TGCGCCAGCAGCCACGTTTACGAGGGGAGGCAGAAGGCTGGTGGCTACACCTTC. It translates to CASSHVYEGRQKAGGYTF.